One and the same sample provided the 9 T cell receptor beta chains below, sequenced in a study of blood T cells in healthy people across ages (dated by TCRdb to the mid-2010s). The library relied on 5' RACE. Sequencing was performed on an Illumina HiSeq 2500. A second roughly 6 to 12 cycle PCR used a sample-barcoded 5' primer and a J-beta primer mix. TCRdb redid the processing of the public reads, applying fastp at Q25 and MiXCR, and retained in-frame beta chains. Rows matching on CDR3 protein sequence are summarized as one entry with the most common DNA and genes. For this sample the table gives some 1.1 million distinct CDR3 sequences, of which less than 45% were detected only once. Together, the top ten hold under 15% of the sample. The sample was blood. The receptors stem from a man younger than 35 in good health.

In this sample, this clonotype turned up once. The rearrangement uses TRBV28 and TRBJ1-1; D gene uncertain. There are 13 residues in the CDR3. Germline V gene lookup returns CDR1 MDHEN and CDR2 SYDVKM. V lost 10 bases to trimming and J lost 7 bases, with 19 bases between them. CDR3 amino acids: CATLVLSGVEAFF. The CDR3 DNA sequence: TGTGCCACTCTGGTCCTTTCAGGAGTTGAAGCTTTCTTT.

The chain has TRBV28 and TRBJ2-1, with 9 bases identical to TRBD1. With 3 bases clipped from V and 8 bases from J, the junction kept 8 bases outside the gene matches. CDR1 and CDR2 from the germline V gene are MDHEN and SYDVKM. The length of the CDR3 is 15 residues. The CDR3 coding sequence is TGTGCCAGCAGTTTGCCGGGACAGGGACTGTATGAGCAGTTCTTC. As protein: CASSLPGQGLYEQFF.

This clonotype has at least ten counts. V and J are TRBV6-5 and TRBJ2-3; D ambiguous. V gave up 3 bases and J gave up 0 bases, with 10 bases separating them. Germline lookup yields CDR1 MNHEY and CDR2 SVGAGI. The CDR3 extends over 15 amino acids. The CDR3 is CASSYTTSSTDTQYF. DNA of the CDR3: TGTGCCAGCAGTTATACTACCTCTAGCACAGATACGCAGTATTTT.

This clonotype was seen a few times. DNA for the CDR3: TGTGCCAGCAGTGAACAGGGGGCGAGCAATCAGCCCCAGCATTTT. Amino acid sequence: CASSEQGASNQPQHF. The chain carries TRBV12-3 or TRBV12-4 and TRBJ1-5; 9 nucleotides agree with TRBD1. There are 15 residues in the CDR3. J gave up 1 base and V 5 bases, and 3 bases lay outside the gene matches.

V is TRBV30 and J is TRBJ2-6, with D unresolved. This CDR3 is built from 13 residues. Germline values: CDR1 GTSNPN, CDR2 SVGIG (reference sequence). Trimming removed 0 bases at V and 4 bases at J, with 4 bases between. The CDR3 bases are TGTGCCTGGAGTGTAACCGGGGCCAACGTCCTGACTTTC. Protein sequence: CAWSVTGANVLTF.

V and J are TRBV20-1 and TRBJ2-5; 7 bases map to TRBD2. This CDR3 spans 15 amino acids. Germline loops: CDR1 DFQATT, CDR2 SNEGSKA (reference sequence). The V segment lost 0 bases and the J segment 0 bases; nucleotides outside the gene matches: 4. The DNA for the CDR3 is TGCAGTGCTAGAGATGCGGGAGACCACCAAGAGACCCAGTACTTC. Amino acids: CSARDAGDHQETQYF.

The sample holds a few counts of this clonotype. V and J are TRBV6-1 and TRBJ2-2; perhaps TRBD1 as D (6 bases). V dropped 6 bases and J dropped 0 bases, with 8 bases sitting between them. CDR1 and CDR2 (germline): MNHNS, SASEGT. The CDR3 totals 14 residues. As DNA, the CDR3 is TGTGCCAGCAGGGACAGCGCGAACACCGGGGAGCTGTTTTTT. This sequence encodes CASRDSANTGELFF.

This clonotype was picked up a small number of times. The rearrangement joins TRBV20-1 to TRBJ2-2; TRBD1 is a possible D gene (5 bases). Germline V gene sequence: CDR1 DFQATT, CDR2 SNEGSKA (reference sequence). The CDR3 extends over 16 amino acids. V gave up 2 bases and J gave up 5 bases, with 18 bases separating them. This chain's CDR3 is CSARRRVGPGTGELFF. The CDR3 nucleotides are TGCAGTGCTAGACGTCGAGTGGGGCCGGGTACCGGGGAGCTGTTTTTT.

This clonotype appeared a few times. The chain employs TRBV20-1 and TRBJ1-6, with 8 bases matching TRBD1. The germline V gene has CDR1 DFQATT and CDR2 SNEGSKA (reference sequence). The length of the CDR3 is 14 residues. Trimming removed 6 bases from V and 7 bases from J; junction bases left unmatched: 8. The CDR3 DNA sequence: TGCAGTGCGGACCCGGACAGGGAAAATTCACCCCTCCACTTT. It specifies CSADPDRENSPLHF.